This record looks at one T cell receptor (beta chain) sequence and its context. Using immunoSEQ multiplex PCR, the repertoire was profiled, and TCRdb retains in-frame clones only, with some absent. The table shows around 63,000 clones, with 84% occurring only once. The entry originates in a study of blood T cell repertoires in COVID-19. Study background: PBMCs, B-cell-depleted T cells, or T cells were the source of the cDNA or gDNA that made up the material.

Trimming at V came to 4 bases and at J to 4 bases, leaving 3 bases not matched to a gene. The CDR3 covers 13 residues. The germline CDR1 and CDR2 sequences are SGHRS and YFSETQ. This TCR came from a man in his 60s with COVID-19, enrolled during active disease. The chain couples TRBV5-1 to TRBJ2-7; 9 nucleotides line up with TRBD1. Sequencing input: peripheral blood. CDR3 in DNA: TGCGCCAGCAGCGGGGGACAGGGTTACGAGCAGTACTTC. Translated, it gives CASSGGQGYEQYF.